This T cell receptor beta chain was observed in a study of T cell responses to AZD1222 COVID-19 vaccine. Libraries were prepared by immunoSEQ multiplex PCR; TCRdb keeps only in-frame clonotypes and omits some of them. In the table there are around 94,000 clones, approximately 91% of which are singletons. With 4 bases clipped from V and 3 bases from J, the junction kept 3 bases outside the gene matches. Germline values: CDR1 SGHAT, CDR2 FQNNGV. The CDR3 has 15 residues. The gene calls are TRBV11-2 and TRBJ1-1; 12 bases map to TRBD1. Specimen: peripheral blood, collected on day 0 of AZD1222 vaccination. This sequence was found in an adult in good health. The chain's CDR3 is CASSSGQGAYTEAFF. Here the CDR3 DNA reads TGTGCCAGCAGCTCGGGACAGGGGGCGTACACTGAAGCTTTCTTT. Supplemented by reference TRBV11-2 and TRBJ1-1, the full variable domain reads EAGVAQSPRYKIIEKRQSVAFWCNPISGHATLYWYQQILGQGPKLLIQFQNNGVVDDSQLPKDRFSAERLKGVDSTLKIQPAKLEDSAVYLCASSSGQGAYTEAFFGQGTRLTVV.